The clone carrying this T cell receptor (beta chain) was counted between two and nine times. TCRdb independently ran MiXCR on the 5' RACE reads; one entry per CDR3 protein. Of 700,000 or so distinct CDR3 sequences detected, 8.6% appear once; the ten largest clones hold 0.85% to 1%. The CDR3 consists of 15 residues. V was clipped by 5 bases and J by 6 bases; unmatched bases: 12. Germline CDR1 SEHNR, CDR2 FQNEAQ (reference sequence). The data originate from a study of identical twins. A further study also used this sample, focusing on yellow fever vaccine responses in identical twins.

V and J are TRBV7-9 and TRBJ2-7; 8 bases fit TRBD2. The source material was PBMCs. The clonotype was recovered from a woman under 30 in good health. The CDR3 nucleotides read TGTGCCAGCAGCCCGAGGGGTAGCGGGGACGTCGAGCAGTACTTC. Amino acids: CASSPRGSGDVEQYF.